One and the same sample provided the 14 T cell receptor beta chains below, sequenced in a study of neurological immune-mediated disorders. TCRdb independently ran MiXCR on the 5' RACE reads; one entry per CDR3 protein. The profile shows approximately 70,000 distinct CDR3 sequences, roughly 4.8% of them singletons. The sequenced sample consisted of PBMCs. These receptors originate from a woman aged 70 to 79 with multiple sclerosis.

This clonotype was counted at least ten times. This rearrangement joins TRBV5-5 to TRBJ2-2, with D perhaps TRBD2 (5 bases). Germline CDR1 and CDR2: SGHKS and YYEKEE (reference sequence). The germline V and J ends were trimmed by 4 bases and 4 bases, with 8 bases remaining between them. The CDR3 extends over 13 amino acids. The CDR3 DNA sequence: TGTGCCAGCAGCAAACTAGGCACCGGGGAGCTGTTTTTT. Translated, it gives CASSKLGTGELFF.

This clonotype was found many times. The rearrangement joins TRBV5-5 to TRBJ2-7, with 8 bases that match TRBD1. The ends lost 5 bases at V and 5 bases at J; junction bases unmatched: 6. Germline V gene sequence: CDR1 SGHKS, CDR2 YYEKEE (reference sequence). The CDR3 consists of 13 residues. This CDR3 is CASSQDRGHEQYF. The CDR3 DNA reads as TGTGCCAGCAGTCAAGACAGGGGCCACGAGCAGTACTTC.

Details on this clonotype: This sequence may be a read error, since a much larger clone differs from it by one base. This chain joins TRBV5-1 and TRBJ1-1, with a weak D call TRBD1 (5 bases). The germline V gene has CDR1 SGHRS and CDR2 YFSETQ. V was pared by 0 bases and J by 7 bases, with 10 bases between. The CDR3 totals 13 residues. The DNA for the CDR3 is TGCGCCAGCAGCTTGGAGGGGTGGAATGAAGCTTTCTTT. Its translation is CASSLEGWNEAFF.

This clonotype has ten or more counts. The rearrangement links TRBV7-3 to TRBJ1-3; unclear D gene. Trimming took 0 bases from V and 3 from J, leaving 6 bases between them. Germline values: CDR1 SGHTA, CDR2 FQGTGA. The CDR3 is made up of 14 amino acids. CDR3 bases: TGTGCCAGCAGCTTAACATCGGGTGGAAACACCATATATTTT. Protein: CASSLTSGGNTIYF.

This clonotype was seen at least ten times. V is TRBV6-2 or TRBV6-3 and J is TRBJ2-2; D gene unclear. V was cut by 2 bases and J by 6 bases, with 1 base left in between. The V gene's germline CDR1 is MNHEY and CDR2 SVGEGT. The length of the CDR3 is 11 residues. CDR3 loop: CASSYPGELFF. The CDR3 nucleotides read TGTGCCAGCAGTTACCCCGGGGAGCTGTTTTTT.

This clonotype was seen repeatedly, ten times or more. The chain employs TRBV5-1 and TRBJ2-5, with D tentatively TRBD2 (6 bases). CDR3 length: 14 amino acids. Trimming removed 1 base at V and 0 bases at J, with 7 bases between. Germline V gives CDR1 SGHRS, CDR2 YFSETQ. In DNA, the CDR3 is TGCGCCAGCAGCTTGAGGAGGGACCAAGAGACCCAGTACTTC. It encodes CASSLRRDQETQYF. Complete variable domain (other parts from reference TRBV5-1 and TRBJ2-5): KAGVTQTPRYLIKTRGQQVTLSCSPISGHRSVSWYQQTPGQGLQFLFEYFSETQRNKGNFPGRFSGRQFSNSRSEMNVSTLELGDSALYLCASSLRRDQETQYFGPGTRLLVL.

Many counts were recorded for this clonotype. The rearrangement links TRBV5-1 to TRBJ1-1; D is ambiguous. CDR1 is SGHRS, CDR2 YFSETQ, per germline. V dropped 2 bases and J dropped 4 bases, with 15 bases sitting between them. The CDR3 is 15 residues long. The CDR3 spells CASSFDRVVGTEAFF. For the CDR3, the DNA is TGCGCCAGCAGCTTCGATAGGGTGGTAGGCACTGAAGCTTTCTTT.

The table lists this clonotype with a few counts. This CDR3 is CASSSENYEQYF. The DNA for the CDR3 is TGCGCCAGCAGCTCAGAAAATTACGAGCAGTACTTC. The gene calls are TRBV5-1 and TRBJ2-7; no firm D call. Germline V gene lookup returns CDR1 SGHRS and CDR2 YFSETQ. The V and J ends lost 3 bases and 4 bases respectively, with 8 bases between them. This CDR3 has 12 amino acids.

This clonotype has a count of ten or more. V is TRBV7-9 and J is TRBJ1-1; no firm D call. This CDR3 is built from 17 residues. The germline CDR1 and CDR2 sequences are SEHNR and FQNEAQ (reference sequence). The germline V and J ends were trimmed by 0 bases and 1 base, with 15 bases remaining between them. CDR3 residues: CASSLARDDLRNTEAFF. The CDR3 coding sequence is TGTGCCAGCAGCTTAGCCCGAGATGACCTCCGGAACACTGAAGCTTTCTTT.

This clonotype has ten or more counts. The rearrangement uses TRBV7-9 and TRBJ1-2, with D unclear. There are 13 residues in the CDR3. The germline V gene has CDR1 SEHNR and CDR2 FQNEAQ (reference sequence). Trimming pared 5 bases from V and 4 bases from J, leaving 11 bases between. The CDR3 nucleotides are TGTGCCAGCAGCCCACAACGGAGCTATGGCTACACCTTC. Its protein is CASSPQRSYGYTF.

J is TRBJ2-3 and V is TRBV3-1, with D perhaps matching TRBD1 (7 bases). Trimming removed 3 bases at V and 2 bases at J, with 18 bases between. The germline gives CDR1 LGHDT, CDR2 YNNKEL (reference sequence). The CDR3 consists of 17 residues. The CDR3 nucleotides read TGTGCCAGCAGCCACACTCAGGGGGGACTTTCCACAGATACGCAGTATTTT. This codes for CASSHTQGGLSTDTQYF.

This clonotype showed up many times. CDR3 sequence (DNA): TGTGCCAGCAGCTCAATGACAGGGGTGGGCAATGAGCAGTTCTTC. Residues: CASSSMTGVGNEQFF. The chain carries TRBV7-2 and TRBJ2-1; 8 bases agree with TRBD1. CDR3 size: 15 residues. J lost 6 bases, V lost 4 bases, and 8 bases had no gene match. CDR1 SGHTA and CDR2 FQGNSA come from the germline V gene.

This clonotype was seen repeatedly, ten times or more. The gene calls are TRBV5-1 and TRBJ1-1, with TRBD1 as a possible D gene (6 bases). This CDR3 has 12 amino acids. Germline V lookup: CDR1 SGHRS, CDR2 YFSETQ. The V end lost 6 bases, the J end lost 8 bases, and 14 bases lay between the germline ends. The DNA of the CDR3 is TGCGCCAGCAAGGGGGGGCCGGGGGAAGCTTTCTTT. Its protein is CASKGGPGEAFF.

This clonotype showed up many times. This chain's CDR3 is CSVGTVLYGYTF. The CDR3 DNA reads as TGCAGCGTGGGTACTGTCCTCTATGGCTACACCTTC. The rearrangement uses TRBV29-1 and TRBJ1-2, with D unresolved. V was pared by 6 bases and J by 4 bases, with 12 bases between. The CDR3 has 12 residues. Germline CDR1 is SQVTM and CDR2 is ANQGSEA.